This TCR beta chain is from a study of blood T cell repertoires in COVID-19. Participants spanned ages about 18 to 100 years and resided in roughly 22 US areas. Participants had their cohort set by participant-reported clinical history. Assay: immunoSEQ multiplex PCR; the TCRdb copy retains only in-frame clones and omits some. The sample lists some 400,000 clones; about 87% were seen once. This TCR was sampled from a man aged 25 to 40 who had recovered from COVID-19. The sequencing sample was made of PBMCs or T cells enriched from blood (not recorded which).

This chain's CDR3 is CASSSQGSNQPQHF. CDR3 in DNA: TGTGCCAGCAGTTCTCAGGGGAGTAATCAGCCCCAGCATTTT. The rearrangement links TRBV7-9 to TRBJ1-5; D is possibly TRBD1 (6 bases). Germline values: CDR1 SEHNR, CDR2 FQNEAQ (reference sequence). Trimming stripped 6 bases from V and 4 bases from J, with 13 bases between. The CDR3 sequence is 14 residues long.